Following are 10 T cell receptor beta chains from one sample sequenced in a study of shared clonotypes between healthy human individuals. Here immunoSEQ multiplex PCR was the method, and the copy in TCRdb shows in-frame clones only, minus some. This sample carries about 1.1 million clones, 70% to 80% of them seen once, and the ten largest clones take about 0.94%. Sequenced material: memory CD4+ T cells from PBMCs. As for subset: CD45RA-negative fraction. The receptors here all came from a man younger than 30 in good health. Some clones in this sample may be carry-over from other donors' samples.

This clone was observed a handful of times. The rearrangement joins TRBV25-1 to TRBJ1-2; tentative D call: TRBD1 (5 bases). V lost 3 bases and J lost 4, with 15 bases in between. This CDR3 has 15 amino acids. Germline V gene data show CDR1 as MGHDK and CDR2 as SYGVNS. The CDR3 loop is CASSDTLGGVYGYTF. CDR3 nucleotide sequence: TGTGCCAGCAGTGATACCCTGGGGGGAGTCTATGGCTACACCTTC.

The rearrangement uses TRBV6-5 and TRBJ1-2; 10 nucleotides agree with TRBD1. This CDR3 region has 15 residues. The germline V gene has CDR1 MNHEY and CDR2 SVGAGI. V was pared by 6 bases and J by 3 bases, with 7 bases of the junction left unmatched. CDR3 sequence reads: CASRLGQGLDYGYTF. In DNA form, the CDR3 reads TGTGCCAGCAGACTGGGACAGGGGCTAGACTATGGCTACACCTTC.

The chain joins TRBV30 to TRBJ2-7; 8 bases map to TRBD1. Trimming at V came to 8 bases and at J to 0 bases, leaving 6 bases not matched to a gene. This CDR3 contains 13 residues. Per germline, CDR1 GTSNPN and CDR2 SVGIG (reference sequence). CDR3 residues: CATHRGSSYEQYF. The DNA for the CDR3 is TGTGCCACACACAGGGGGAGCTCCTACGAGCAGTACTTC. The full variable domain, its missing parts supplied by reference TRBV30 and TRBJ2-7, is SQTIHQWPATLVQPVGSPLSLECTVEGTSNPNLYWYRQAAGRGLQLLFYSVGIGQISSEVPQNLSASRPQDRQFILSSKKLLLSDSGFYLCATHRGSSYEQYFGPGTRLTVT.

This rearrangement joins TRBV5-1 to TRBJ2-7; 11 bases match TRBD1. Germline V CDR1 and CDR2: SGHRS, YFSETQ. The CDR3 loop spans 15 amino acids. With 4 bases clipped from V and 3 bases from J, the junction kept 6 bases outside the gene matches. The CDR3 loop reads CASSVRGTGGYEQYF. CDR3 in DNA: TGCGCCAGCAGCGTGAGGGGGACAGGGGGCTACGAGCAGTACTTC. Using reference TRBV5-1 and TRBJ2-7 for the parts outside the CDR3, the full variable domain is KAGVTQTPRYLIKTRGQQVTLSCSPISGHRSVSWYQQTPGQGLQFLFEYFSETQRNKGNFPGRFSGRQFSNSRSEMNVSTLELGDSALYLCASSVRGTGGYEQYFGPGTRLTVT.

In this sample, this clone turned up once. This sample also contains other DNA sequences that code for the same CDR3. The chain couples TRBV5-1 to TRBJ1-2; no firm D call. Germline V gives CDR1 SGHRS, CDR2 YFSETQ. The CDR3 covers 13 residues. The V end lost 0 bases, the J end lost 2 bases, and 5 bases lay between the germline ends. The CDR3 loop is CASSLASNYGYTF. The CDR3 DNA follows: TGCGCCAGCAGCTTGGCTTCGAACTATGGCTACACCTTC.

The chain's CDR3 is CASGFDSLNQPQHF. The DNA of the CDR3 is TGTGCCAGCGGGTTCGACAGTCTTAATCAGCCCCAGCATTTT. The chain has TRBV28 and TRBJ1-5; maybe TRBD1 (5 bases). The V end lost 8 bases, the J end lost 4 bases, and 15 bases lay between the germline ends. The V gene's germline CDR1 is MDHEN and CDR2 SYDVKM. This CDR3 contains 14 residues.

V usage is TRBV28 and J usage is TRBJ1-5; 8 nucleotides match TRBD1. After removal of 3 bases from V and 2 bases from J, the junction contained 6 bases not matched to a gene. Per germline, CDR1 MDHEN and CDR2 SYDVKM. This CDR3 contains 16 residues. CDR3: CASSFRQGRGNQPQHF. In DNA form, the CDR3 reads TGTGCCAGCAGTTTCAGACAGGGGAGGGGCAATCAGCCCCAGCATTTT.

This clone was seen more than once but under ten times. The chain combines TRBV6-1 with TRBJ1-3; tentatively, D is TRBD1 (6 bases). The germline V and J ends were trimmed by 8 bases and 5 bases, with 16 bases remaining between them. The length of the CDR3 is 14 residues. CDR1 and CDR2 (germline): MNHNS, SASEGT. The CDR3, as DNA: TGTGCCAGCCAGGACAGACTTAAAAGAAACACCATATATTTT. It specifies CASQDRLKRNTIYF.

V gene TRBV30 combines with J gene TRBJ2-4; possible D gene TRBD2, 6 bases. The V gene's germline CDR1 is GTSNPN and CDR2 SVGIG (reference sequence). The CDR3 is 13 amino acids. V shed 7 bases and J shed 0 bases, with 10 bases lying between them. CDR3 in amino acids: CASGGLAKNIQYF. Here the CDR3 DNA reads TGTGCCTCCGGGGGACTAGCCAAAAACATTCAGTACTTC.

The chain employs TRBV7-2 and TRBJ2-5; 7 bases are a match to TRBD2. Per germline, CDR1 SGHTA and CDR2 FQGNSA. The CDR3 covers 14 residues. Germline trimming cut 4 bases from V and 5 bases from J; bases unmatched to any gene: 7. CDR3 amino acids: CASSSMIGGETQYF. The CDR3 coding sequence is TGTGCCAGCAGCTCGATGATCGGGGGGGAGACCCAGTACTTC.